Listed here are 12 T cell receptor beta chains from one sample, sequenced in a study of shared clonotypes between healthy human individuals. CD45RO-negative, CCR7-positively selected cells formed the naive CD8 fraction, excluding terminally differentiated effector memory CD45RA+ cells. The protocol was immunoSEQ multiplex PCR, while the TCRdb copy is restricted to in-frame clones and leaves out a portion. The sample has 500,000 to 700,000 clones, 95% seen once. Sequencing used naive CD8+ T cells sorted from blood. The receptors originated from a woman aged 25 to 39 in good health.

The V call is TRBV6-6, the J call TRBJ1-1; D unclear. Trimming took off 0 bases at V and 1 base at J, with 9 bases between the two ends. This CDR3 region has 15 residues. Germline CDR1 and CDR2: MNHNY and SVGAGI (reference sequence). The CDR3 DNA sequence: TGTGCCAGCAGTTACTCGAGGTATGAGAACACTGAAGCTTTCTTT. Translated, it gives CASSYSRYENTEAFF.

The chain is built from TRBV11-2 and TRBJ2-2, with 10 nucleotides matching TRBD1. V dropped 5 bases and J dropped 3; count of bases not matched to a gene: 6. Germline V gene sequence: CDR1 SGHAT, CDR2 FQNNGV. This CDR3 has 16 residues. The CDR3, as DNA: TGTGCCAGCAGCAGAGTGGACAGGGGGGACACCGGGGAGCTGTTTTTT. Encoded protein: CASSRVDRGDTGELFF.

In DNA, the CDR3 is TGTGCCAGCACTGTGGCTAGCGGAGCCTACAATGAGCAGTTCTTC. The encoded protein is CASTVASGAYNEQFF. This chain connects TRBV6-5 to TRBJ2-1; the match to TRBD2 covers 7 bases. J lost 2 bases, V lost 7 bases, and 8 bases had no gene match. The CDR3 consists of 15 residues. CDR1 MNHEY and CDR2 SVGAGI come from the germline V gene.

The chain joins TRBV10-3 to TRBJ2-7, with a possible D match to TRBD2 (6 bases). Trimming shortened V by 7 bases and J by 6 bases, and 16 bases separated the two germline ends. The CDR3 loop spans 13 amino acids. CDR1 ENHRY and CDR2 SYGVKD come from the germline V gene. The CDR3, as DNA: TGTGCCATCAATCAGGGACTTTCGGTCGAGCAGTACTTC. Translation: CAINQGLSVEQYF.

With respect to this clone: Other DNA sequences within the sample encode an identical CDR3. The rearrangement links TRBV7-2 to TRBJ2-1; D unclear. CDR1 is SGHTA and CDR2 is FQGNSA in the germline V gene. Trimming removed 1 base at V and 4 bases at J, with 5 bases between. This CDR3 is 13 amino acids long. CDR3 DNA sequence: TGTGCCAGCAGCTTAGGACTGTACAATGAGCAGTTCTTC. As protein: CASSLGLYNEQFF.

The chain uses TRBV12-5 and TRBJ2-5; TRBD2 matches at 11 bases. With 2 bases clipped from V and 4 bases from J, the junction kept 3 bases outside the gene matches. Germline CDR1 and CDR2: LGHNT and FRNRAP. The CDR3 spans 15 residues. The CDR3 DNA sequence: TGTGCTAGTGGTTTGAGTACTAGCGGGAGAGAGACCCAGTACTTC. Translation: CASGLSTSGRETQYF.

This chain uses TRBV11-2 with TRBJ1-5, with D unresolved. Germline loops: CDR1 SGHAT, CDR2 FQNNGV. The V and J ends lost 4 bases and 4 bases respectively, with 17 bases between them. This CDR3 contains 16 residues. DNA of the CDR3: TGTGCCAGCAGCTCGTTTAACGGGAACCTAAATCAGCCCCAGCATTTT. It translates to CASSSFNGNLNQPQHF. Supplemented by reference TRBV11-2 and TRBJ1-5, the full variable domain reads EAGVAQSPRYKIIEKRQSVAFWCNPISGHATLYWYQQILGQGPKLLIQFQNNGVVDDSQLPKDRFSAERLKGVDSTLKIQPAKLEDSAVYLCASSSFNGNLNQPQHFGDGTRLSIL.

This sequence joins TRBV10-3 and TRBJ1-2, with D possibly being TRBD1 (6 bases). V was trimmed by 2 bases and J by 9 bases, leaving 13 bases between them. The CDR3 length is 13 residues. Germline-derived CDR1 and CDR2 are ENHRY and SYGVKD. The CDR3 spells CAISEPGDISYTF. The DNA for the CDR3 is TGTGCCATCAGTGAGCCAGGGGACATTAGCTACACCTTC.

This clone was observed a handful of times. The chain is built from TRBV10-1 and TRBJ2-7; D not resolved. The V and J ends lost 8 bases and 3 bases respectively, with 11 bases between them. CDR3 length: 12 amino acids. Germline V CDR1 and CDR2: WNHNN, SYGVQD (reference sequence). The CDR3 DNA reads as TGCGCCAGCGCGGCAGACCTCTACGAGCAGTACTTC. Its protein is CASAADLYEQYF.

The rearrangement joins TRBV4-1 to TRBJ1-2; tentative D call: TRBD1 (5 bases). With 1 base removed from V and 7 bases from J, the gap between germline ends came to 10 bases. The CDR3 contains 13 residues. Germline V lookup: CDR1 MGHRA, CDR2 YSYEKL. CDR3 region: CASSQVSGIGYTF. The CDR3, as DNA: TGCGCCAGCAGCCAAGTATCAGGGATTGGCTACACCTTC.

The CDR3, as DNA: TGTGCCAGCAGTGATGGGACAGGCTTAAGCTCTGGAAACACCATATATTTT. Its protein product is CASSDGTGLSSGNTIYF. The rearrangement joins TRBV2 to TRBJ1-3; 8 bases are shared with TRBD1. Germline CDR1 and CDR2: SNHLY and FYNNEI. This CDR3 has 17 residues. With V trimmed by 3 bases and J by 0 bases, 7 bases remained unmatched.

This sequence joins TRBV7-2 and TRBJ2-5; TRBD2 matches at 11 bases. The closer fit of TRBJ2-7 to the DNA end suggests the J call may be wrong. The germline V gene encodes CDR1 SGHTA and CDR2 FQGNSA. CDR3 length: 15 residues. As DNA, the CDR3 is TGTGCCAGCAGCTTTAGCGGGAGGGCATCCTACGAGCAGTACTTC. This sequence encodes CASSFSGRASYEQYF.